Listed here are 27 T cell receptor beta chains from one sample, sequenced in a study of identical twins (dated by TCRdb to the mid-2010s). The library was prepared using 5' RACE. The sequencer was an Illumina HiSeq 2000. TCRdb trimmed public reads at Q25 via fastp, called clones via MiXCR and kept in-frame beta chains. Every CDR3 protein is listed once, alongside the most common genes and DNA of its rows. This sample gives approximately 700,000 distinct CDR3 sequences in total; around 6% of them show up just once. Around 2% of the sample is held by the ten biggest clonotypes. The material sequenced was naive T cells sorted from blood. The cell subset or site label on this specimen signifies: cells isolated with a human naive T-cell isolation kit. The receptor source for this set is a man aged 18 to 30 in good health.

This clonotype came up many times. This chain connects TRBV5-1 to TRBJ2-1, with D possibly being TRBD1 (5 bases). The V and J ends lost 1 base and 9 bases respectively, with 8 bases between them. Per the germline V gene, CDR1 is SGHRS and CDR2 is YFSETQ. The CDR3 has 12 amino acids. CDR3 bases: TGCGCCAGCAGCTTGACAGGAGCTGAGCAGTTCTTC. As protein: CASSLTGAEQFF. Full variable domain (missing parts from reference TRBV5-1 and TRBJ2-1): KAGVTQTPRYLIKTRGQQVTLSCSPISGHRSVSWYQQTPGQGLQFLFEYFSETQRNKGNFPGRFSGRQFSNSRSEMNVSTLELGDSALYLCASSLTGAEQFFGPGTRLTVL.

Only a few counts were recorded for this clonotype. The rearrangement uses TRBV6-2 or TRBV6-3 and TRBJ2-1; TRBD1 is a possible D gene (6 bases). Germline loops: CDR1 MNHEY, CDR2 SVGEGT. V gave up 10 bases and J gave up 0 bases, with 13 bases separating them. The CDR3 is made up of 14 amino acids. The CDR3 is CAIQGGSSYNEQFF. The CDR3 DNA follows: TGTGCCATCCAAGGGGGAAGCTCCTACAATGAGCAGTTCTTC.

The sample holds many counts of this clonotype. The chain has TRBV6-2 or TRBV6-3 and TRBJ2-1; 12 bases agree with TRBD2. CDR1 MNHEY and CDR2 SVGEGT come from the germline V gene. The CDR3 contains 18 residues. The V and J ends lost 0 bases and 4 bases, in that order; junction bases with no gene match: 7. The CDR3 reads CASSYSNPSGRAYNEQFF. The CDR3 DNA sequence: TGTGCCAGCAGTTACTCGAATCCTAGCGGGAGGGCATACAATGAGCAGTTCTTC.

This clonotype has just a few counts. This rearrangement joins TRBV7-9 to TRBJ2-1; the match to TRBD1 covers 10 bases. CDR1 and CDR2 from the germline V gene are SEHNR and FQNEAQ (reference sequence). J was trimmed by 5 bases and V by 10 bases; bases with no gene match: 5. There are 13 residues in the CDR3. CDR3 sequence: CATGQGGHNEQFF. The CDR3 coding sequence is TGTGCCACCGGACAGGGGGGACACAATGAGCAGTTCTTC.

The V and J genes are TRBV19 and TRBJ1-2; D unclear. V lost 3 bases and J lost 4, with 15 bases in between. The germline V gene encodes CDR1 LNHDA and CDR2 SQIVND (reference sequence). CDR3 size: 15 residues. The CDR3 protein is CASSIAPPRGYGYTF. In nucleotides, the CDR3 is TGTGCCAGTAGTATTGCGCCCCCACGGGGCTATGGCTACACCTTC.

This clonotype turned up a few times. This chain links TRBV7-8 with TRBJ2-3; TRBD2 matches 7 bases. The CDR3 spans 16 residues. Germline CDR1 SGHVS, CDR2 FQNEAQ. Unmatched junction bases numbered 18, after V lost 6 bases and J lost 9 bases. CDR3 in DNA: TGTGCCAGCAGTACGTGGGGGGGAGGCTCGAGAGGGACGCAGTATTTT. Translated: CASSTWGGGSRGTQYF.

This clonotype was recorded only once. The V call is TRBV28, the J call TRBJ2-1; TRBD2 matches 13 bases. This CDR3 comprises 14 residues. V was pared by 7 bases and J by 6 bases, with 3 bases of the junction left unmatched. The germline V gene has CDR1 MDHEN and CDR2 SYDVKM. The CDR3 reads CASTLAGGRNEQFF. For the CDR3, the DNA is TGTGCCAGCACACTAGCGGGAGGGCGCAATGAGCAGTTCTTC.

In this sample, this clonotype turned up many times. V is TRBV4-2 and J is TRBJ2-4, with D possibly being TRBD2 (6 bases). Germline CDR1 LGHNA, CDR2 YNFKEQ. V lost 1 base and J 8 bases, leaving 12 bases between the germline ends. There are 14 residues in the CDR3. The CDR3 DNA reads as TGTGCCAGCAGCCAAGGGGGCGGGGTGGACATTCAGTACTTC. As protein: CASSQGGGVDIQYF.

This clonotype was detected many times. The rearrangement joins TRBV5-1 to TRBJ2-3; D unresolved. CDR1 is SGHRS and CDR2 is YFSETQ in the germline V gene. V lost 4 bases, J lost 4 bases, and 7 bases lay in between. The CDR3 loop spans 12 amino acids. The CDR3 DNA reads as TGCGCCAGCAGCCAGCCATCAGATACGCAGTATTTT. Translating gives CASSQPSDTQYF.

In this sample, this clonotype turned up many times. The chain joins TRBV27 to TRBJ2-2; TRBD2 matches 8 bases. The junction had 9 bases not matched to a gene; V was cut back by 2 bases and J by 4 bases. The CDR3 covers 17 residues. Per the germline V gene, CDR1 is MNHEY and CDR2 is SMNVEV (reference sequence). CDR3 sequence (DNA): TGTGCCAGCAGTTTAGGAGTTGGGACTAGACTCACCGGGGAGCTGTTTTTT. It codes for CASSLGVGTRLTGELFF.

This chain uses TRBV7-2 with TRBJ1-2; D may be TRBD1 (6 bases). Trimming took off 4 bases at V and 4 bases at J, with 16 bases between the two ends. The CDR3 covers 15 residues. Per germline, CDR1 SGHTA and CDR2 FQGNSA. As DNA, the CDR3 is TGTGCCAGCAGCTCACCACCGACAGGTCTCTATGGCTACACCTTC. Protein: CASSSPPTGLYGYTF.

This clonotype was recorded at least ten times. The rearrangement uses TRBV15 and TRBJ2-2, with D possibly matching TRBD1 (6 bases). Germline V gene lookup returns CDR1 LNHNV and CDR2 YYDKDF (reference sequence). CDR3 length: 17 residues. Trimming removed 5 bases from V and 0 bases from J, with 16 bases in between. The DNA of the CDR3 is TGTGCCACCAGCGGTAAGCCGGGACACTCGAACACCGGGGAGCTGTTTTTT. Amino acid sequence: CATSGKPGHSNTGELFF.

Ten or more counts support this clonotype. This sequence joins TRBV27 and TRBJ2-1; TRBD2 aligns across 9 bases. Unmatched junction bases numbered 5, after V lost 3 bases and J lost 5 bases. The CDR3 consists of 15 residues. CDR1 MNHEY and CDR2 SMNVEV come from the germline V gene (reference sequence). In DNA form, the CDR3 reads TGTGCCAGCAGTTTTTTGCGCGGGGGGGACAATGAGCAGTTCTTC. The encoded protein is CASSFLRGGDNEQFF.

Many counts were recorded for this clonotype. V usage is TRBV6-5 and J usage is TRBJ2-2; D is unresolved. In germline, CDR1 is MNHEY, CDR2 SVGAGI. The CDR3 covers 16 residues. V lost 0 bases to trimming and J lost 1 base, with 9 bases between them. CDR3 loop: CASSYSIPRNTGELFF. DNA of the CDR3: TGTGCCAGCAGTTACTCGATTCCTCGGAACACCGGGGAGCTGTTTTTT.

This clonotype came up many times. The chain couples TRBV29-1 to TRBJ2-7; the match to TRBD1 covers 8 bases. V was pared by 6 bases and J by 2 bases, with 9 bases of the junction left unmatched. This CDR3 has 14 residues. The germline CDR1 and CDR2 sequences are SQVTM and ANQGSEA. The CDR3, as DNA: TGCAGCGTACACGCGGGACAGGTTCCCTACGAGCAGTACTTC. This gives the protein CSVHAGQVPYEQYF.

In regard to this clonotype: A read error may be the cause here, since a much bigger clone is one base away. The chain recombines TRBV12-3 or TRBV12-4 with TRBJ1-5, with D unresolved. The CDR3 is 12 amino acids. Trimming took 3 bases from V and 6 from J, leaving 6 bases between them. Here the CDR3 reads CASSFGSQPQHF. CDR3 bases: TGTGCCAGCAGTTTTGGGAGTCAGCCCCAGCATTTT.

The table lists this clonotype with many counts. The genes are TRBV5-5 and TRBJ2-7, with TRBD1 identical over 9 bases. The CDR3 contains 17 residues. Germline V lookup: CDR1 SGHKS, CDR2 YYEKEE (reference sequence). V gave up 0 bases and J gave up 0 bases; unmatched junction bases: 7. The CDR3 loop is CASSLENWDRDSYEQYV. CDR3 in DNA: TGTGCCAGCAGCTTGGAGAACTGGGACAGGGACTCCTACGAGCAGTACGTC.

This chain joins TRBV6-5 and TRBJ2-1; D is undetermined. CDR1 and CDR2 (germline): MNHEY, SVGAGI. V was shortened by 0 bases and J by 6 bases, with 6 bases between the two germline ends. The CDR3 contains 13 residues. The CDR3 is CASSYSLSNEQFF. CDR3 nucleotides: TGTGCCAGCAGTTACTCGCTGAGCAATGAGCAGTTCTTC.

This CDR3 is CASSSELTGGLAYEQYF. In DNA form, the CDR3 reads TGTGCCAGCAGCTCAGAGCTAACAGGGGGTCTAGCCTACGAGCAGTACTTC. J is TRBJ2-7 and V is TRBV7-6, with 8 positions matching TRBD1. Germline CDR1 SGHVS, CDR2 FNYEAQ. The V and J ends lost 4 bases and 2 bases, in that order; junction bases with no gene match: 13. The CDR3 length is 17 residues.

In its sample, this clonotype was seen many times. The V call is TRBV7-9, the J call TRBJ2-3, with 10 positions matching TRBD2. The CDR3 spans 15 residues. The V gene's germline CDR1 is SEHNR and CDR2 FQNEAQ (reference sequence). With 5 bases clipped from V and 7 bases from J, the junction kept 9 bases outside the gene matches. CDR3 coding DNA: TGTGCCAGCAGCCCAAGCGGGAGGGCCGGTTATACGCAGTATTTT. Protein product: CASSPSGRAGYTQYF.

The rearrangement links TRBV7-9 to TRBJ2-7, with no clear D. Per the germline V gene, CDR1 is SEHNR and CDR2 is FQNEAQ (reference sequence). This CDR3 contains 15 residues. V was shortened by 1 base and J by 0 bases, with 10 bases between the two germline ends. The CDR3 loop reads CASSLVGSYSYEQYF. CDR3 nucleotide sequence: TGTGCCAGCAGCTTAGTGGGCAGCTACTCCTACGAGCAGTACTTC.

Ten or more counts support this clonotype. This sequence joins TRBV5-1 and TRBJ2-7; D is unresolved. The CDR3 is made up of 15 amino acids. The V end was cut by 0 bases, the J end by 6 bases, with 16 bases between. The germline gives CDR1 SGHRS, CDR2 YFSETQ. Here the CDR3 DNA reads TGCGCCAGCAGCTTGGCAGGCTCCCTAAGATGCGAGCAGTACGTC. Amino acid sequence: CASSLAGSLRCEQYV.

This clonotype was picked up many times. V and J are TRBV5-1 and TRBJ1-2; D is undetermined. CDR3 length: 13 amino acids. The germline gives CDR1 SGHRS, CDR2 YFSETQ. V lost 4 bases, J lost 5 bases, and 12 bases lay in between. CDR3 sequence (DNA): TGCGCCAGCAGCCCGGAGAGGGAATATGGCTACACCTTC. This codes for CASSPEREYGYTF.

This clonotype has a count of ten or more. J is TRBJ2-2 and V is TRBV24-1; D ambiguous. The V end was cut by 11 bases, the J end by 3 bases, with 15 bases between. This CDR3 comprises 14 residues. CDR1 is KGHDR and CDR2 is SFDVKD in the germline V gene. CDR3 in DNA: TGTGCCAGCACACACTCTCACGACACCGGGGAGCTGTTTTTT. Protein: CASTHSHDTGELFF.

This clonotype was seen repeatedly, ten times or more. This chain uses TRBV12-3 or TRBV12-4 with TRBJ2-2, with TRBD2 matching over 9 bases. The V and J ends lost 6 bases and 5 bases, in that order; junction bases with no gene match: 4. The CDR3 totals 14 residues. The CDR3: CASRLAGTTGELFF. CDR3 DNA sequence: TGTGCCAGCAGGCTAGCGGGAACAACCGGGGAGCTGTTTTTT.

This clonotype appeared many times. The gene calls are TRBV10-3 and TRBJ2-3; D ambiguous. The CDR3 totals 15 residues. Trimming shortened V by 3 bases and J by 0 bases, and 10 bases separated the two germline ends. CDR1 is ENHRY, CDR2 SYGVKD, per germline. CDR3 in DNA: TGTGCCATCAGTGATACCGGCCTAAGCACAGATACGCAGTATTTT. Translated, it gives CAISDTGLSTDTQYF.

The rearrangement joins TRBV28 to TRBJ2-6; 13 bases are shared with TRBD2. The V gene's germline CDR1 is MDHEN and CDR2 SYDVKM. The V and J ends lost 6 bases and 4 bases, in that order; junction bases with no gene match: 9. This CDR3 contains 18 residues. The CDR3 loop is CASSSEGLAGAGANVLTF. CDR3 DNA: TGTGCCAGCAGCTCAGAAGGACTAGCGGGAGCCGGGGCCAACGTCCTGACTTTC. Complete variable domain (other parts from reference TRBV28 and TRBJ2-6): DVKVTQSSRYLVKRTGEKVFLECVQDMDHENMFWYRQDPGLGLRLIYFSYDVKMKEKGDIPEGYSVSREKKERFSLILESASTNQTSMYLCASSSEGLAGAGANVLTFGAGSRLTVL.